This T cell receptor (beta chain) was sequenced in a study of T cell repertoires in cytomegalovirus infection. General study findings and limits: Dominant in the ex vivo response were TCR beta clonotypes restricted by HLA-C and specific for CMV. Summed frequency of public TCR beta families distinguished CMV carriers with the relevant HLA.

This CDR3 spans 10 amino acids. CDR1 SEHNR and CDR2 FQNEAQ come from the germline V gene (reference sequence). Between the trimmed V and J ends, which lost 11 bases and 2 bases, there was a span of 7 bases. Each CDR3 protein is one row after TCRdb ran MiXCR on the reads. The sample consists of some 940,000 distinct CDR3 sequences, around 30% of them appearing once. For this clonotype: What it recognizes is unknown.

The receptor comes from a human donor in good health (CMV status not recorded). Some clones in this sample may be carry-over from other donors' samples. V and J are TRBV7-9 and TRBJ2-7; D gene unclear. The material sequenced was cultured CD8+ T cells from PBMCs, taken from culture after CMV antigen stimulation. The CDR3 bases are TGTGCCTTGGGCACCTACGAGCAGTACTTC. Translated, it gives CALGTYEQYF.